These 13 T cell receptor beta chains came from one sample sequenced in a study of control samples from healthy donors and cancer patients. Produced via immunoSEQ multiplex PCR; TCRdb's table is partial and in-frame only. This sample has approximately 50,000 clones; around nine tenths occur once, and the top ten carry 0.7% to 0.85%. The sequencing input was PBMCs. These receptors were taken from a young man with colorectal cancer.

This CDR3 reads CASKELYRTDTQYF. DNA of the CDR3: TGTGCCAGCAAGGAGCTTTACCGCACAGATACGCAGTATTTT. The genes are TRBV28 and TRBJ2-3; the D is unclear. The CDR3 sequence is 14 residues long. From germline, CDR1 is MDHEN and CDR2 SYDVKM. Trimming stripped 7 bases from V and 1 base from J, with 12 bases between.

This chain connects TRBV4-1 to TRBJ2-3, with D possibly being TRBD1 (5 bases). Germline V CDR1 and CDR2: MGHRA, YSYEKL. The V and J ends lost 0 bases and 2 bases respectively, with 9 bases between them. This CDR3 is 15 amino acids long. As DNA, the CDR3 is TGCGCCAGCAGCCAAGATCGGACATACACAGATACGCAGTATTTT. It is translated as CASSQDRTYTDTQYF.

J is TRBJ1-1 and V is TRBV7-2, with no clear D. Germline values: CDR1 SGHTA, CDR2 FQGNSA. CDR3 length: 13 amino acids. V was shortened by 3 bases and J by 3 bases, with 8 bases between the two germline ends. The CDR3 loop reads CASSFSEDTEAFF. In DNA form, the CDR3 reads TGTGCCAGCAGCTTCTCGGAGGACACTGAAGCTTTCTTT.

V is TRBV19 and J is TRBJ2-5, with D possibly matching TRBD1 (6 bases). This CDR3 spans 13 amino acids. Germline CDR1 is LNHDA and CDR2 is SQIVND (reference sequence). Trimming removed 3 bases at V and 7 bases at J, with 12 bases between. The CDR3 spells CASSIEGVRTQYF. DNA of the CDR3: TGTGCCAGTAGTATCGAGGGGGTCAGGACCCAGTACTTC.

The V gene is TRBV30, the J gene TRBJ2-7; tentative D call: TRBD2 (6 bases). V was clipped by 2 bases and J by 0 bases, with 11 bases between them. The CDR3 extends over 14 amino acids. CDR1 and CDR2 (germline): GTSNPN, SVGIG (reference sequence). The CDR3 sequence: CAWSKGGSSYEQYV. The CDR3, as DNA: TGTGCCTGGAGTAAGGGAGGTAGCTCCTACGAGCAGTACGTC.

J is TRBJ1-1 and V is TRBV9; D not certain. The CDR3 loop spans 14 amino acids. V shed 3 bases and J shed 0 bases, with 9 bases lying between them. CDR1 SGDLS and CDR2 YYNGEE come from the germline V gene. The CDR3 bases are TGTGCCAGCAGCGCGGACCTTCTGAACACTGAAGCTTTCTTT. It codes for CASSADLLNTEAFF.

The chain uses TRBV5-8 and TRBJ1-1, with TRBD1 as a possible D gene (6 bases). V was clipped by 5 bases and J by 7 bases, with 6 bases between them. Germline CDR1 SGHTS, CDR2 YDEGEE. The CDR3 totals 10 residues. CDR3 DNA: TGTGCCAGCAGACAGGGTGAAGCTTTCTTT. This encodes CASRQGEAFF.

The chain has TRBV4-3 and TRBJ1-6; maybe TRBD1 (6 bases). The germline V gene encodes CDR1 LGHNA and CDR2 YSLEER. The length of the CDR3 is 16 residues. V shed 1 base and J shed 7 bases, with 14 bases lying between them. CDR3 amino acids: CASSQGPRGTNSPLHF. The CDR3 bases are TGCGCCAGCAGCCAAGGACCTAGGGGGACCAATTCACCCCTCCACTTT.

The V gene is TRBV5-1, the J gene TRBJ2-1, with D uncertain. CDR3 size: 12 residues. The V gene lost 0 bases and the J gene lost 10 bases, with 8 bases spanning the gap. CDR1 and CDR2 from the germline V gene are SGHRS and YFSETQ. DNA for the CDR3: TGCGCCAGCAGCTTGGGTTTGCAGGAGCAGTTCTTC. This gives the protein CASSLGLQEQFF.

About this clone: Other DNA sequences in this specimen translate into the identical CDR3. The V call is TRBV13, the J call TRBJ2-7; no definite D call. Germline CDR1 and CDR2: PRHDT and FYEKMQ (reference sequence). Trimming shortened V by 0 bases and J by 4 bases, and 4 bases separated the two germline ends. CDR3 size: 12 residues. CDR3 residues: CASSLGSYEQYF. The CDR3 DNA follows: TGTGCCAGCAGCTTAGGGAGTTACGAGCAGTACTTC.

The rearrangement uses TRBV7-9 and TRBJ1-2; D gene ambiguous. Trimming shortened V by 6 bases and J by 4 bases, and 9 bases separated the two germline ends. CDR3 length: 12 residues. Germline V gene sequence: CDR1 SEHNR, CDR2 FQNEAQ (reference sequence). The CDR3 is CASRPMSYGYTF. The CDR3 DNA reads TGTGCCAGCAGACCAATGAGCTATGGCTACACCTTC.

J is TRBJ2-6 and V is TRBV6-2 or TRBV6-3; 7 nucleotides match TRBD1. The CDR3 consists of 16 residues. Germline loops: CDR1 MNHEY, CDR2 SVGEGT. V shed 7 bases and J 0 bases; nucleotides not matched to a gene: 6. In nucleotides, the CDR3 is TGTGCCAGCACCCCGACAGGGCTCTCTGGGGCCAACGTCCTGACTTTC. It codes for CASTPTGLSGANVLTF.

This clone was counted between two and nine times. The chain uses TRBV2 and TRBJ1-2, with 7 nucleotides matching TRBD1. J gave up 5 bases and V 5 bases, and 17 bases lay outside the gene matches. CDR1 is SNHLY, CDR2 FYNNEI, per germline. The CDR3 is made up of 17 amino acids. The CDR3 DNA sequence: TGTGCCAGCAGTCCTACACTTACGACAGGGATGTTATATGGCTACACCTTC. Translation gives CASSPTLTTGMLYGYTF.